This TCR beta chain was observed in a study of blood T cell repertoires in COVID-19. Assay used: immunoSEQ multiplex PCR; TCRdb lists only in-frame clones, some missing. The sample lists around 180,000 clones; 82% were seen once. The CDR3 has 14 residues. Looked up from germline, CDR1 is SGHRS and CDR2 is YFSETQ. V lost 4 bases and J 4 bases, leaving 11 bases between the germline ends. The specimen sequenced was peripheral blood. The rearrangement uses TRBV5-1 and TRBJ2-2; TRBD2 is a possible D gene (5 bases). This TCR came from an elderly woman with active or convalescent COVID-19. The CDR3, as DNA: TGCGCCAGCAGCCCGACGGCGGGCACCGGGGAGCTGTTTTTT. Protein product: CASSPTAGTGELFF. Looking up the rest from reference TRBV5-1 and TRBJ2-2 gives the full variable domain: KAGVTQTPRYLIKTRGQQVTLSCSPISGHRSVSWYQQTPGQGLQFLFEYFSETQRNKGNFPGRFSGRQFSNSRSEMNVSTLELGDSALYLCASSPTAGTGELFFGEGSRLTVL.